What follows is one T cell receptor beta chain and its context. Its cognate antigen is unknown. This sample was taken from a study of cytomegalovirus exposure and HLA in healthy donors. General study results and limits: As confirmed in vitro, a few CMV-associated chains were specific for CMV antigens.

Germline V lookup: CDR1 SGHDT, CDR2 YYEEEE. The V end was cut by 2 bases, the J end by 6 bases, with 18 bases between. CDR3 length: 16 amino acids. Here immunoSEQ multiplex PCR was the method, and the copy in TCRdb shows in-frame clones only, minus some. The sample has 150,000 to 200,000 clones, approximately 90% seen once. The chain employs TRBV5-6 and TRBJ2-4; D is perhaps TRBD1 (5 bases). The receptor comes from a young man in good health and CMV-seronegative. The source material was PBMCs. The CDR3 loop is CASSFLTAGWSNIQYF. The DNA of the CDR3 is TGTGCCAGCAGCTTTCTTACGGCAGGGTGGTCAAACATTCAGTACTTC.